This passage covers 32 T cell receptor beta chains from one sample sequenced in a study of cytomegalovirus exposure and HLA in healthy donors. The PCR contained 60 Vbeta and 13 Jbeta primers. Profiling relied on immunoSEQ multiplex PCR, and the TCRdb table lists in-frame clones only, not all of them. The sample holds more than 85,000 clones, 81% seen once. Sequencing was carried out using PBMCs. Every receptor here comes from a woman aged 25-40 years in good health and CMV-seronegative.

The chain recombines TRBV28 with TRBJ1-1, with a possible D match to TRBD1 (5 bases). This CDR3 is 15 amino acids long. V was cut by 7 bases and J by 1 base, with 16 bases left in between. CDR1 MDHEN and CDR2 SYDVKM come from the germline V gene. This chain's CDR3 is CASNGGGTGNTEAFF. As DNA, the CDR3 is TGTGCCAGCAACGGTGGCGGGACGGGGAACACTGAAGCTTTCTTT.

The V call is TRBV2, the J call TRBJ1-1; the D gene is possibly TRBD1 (6 bases). This CDR3 is 13 amino acids long. V was pared by 2 bases and J by 4 bases, with 8 bases between. CDR1 SNHLY and CDR2 FYNNEI come from the germline V gene. CDR3 sequence: CASSEQGPTEAFF. CDR3 nucleotide sequence: TGTGCCAGCAGTGAACAGGGGCCCACTGAAGCTTTCTTT. Variable domain in full (rest from reference TRBV2 and TRBJ1-1): EPEVTQTPSHQVTQMGQEVILRCVPISNHLYFYWYRQILGQKVEFLVSFYNNEISEKSEIFDDQFSVERPDGSNFTLKIRSTKLEDSAMYFCASSEQGPTEAFFGQGTRLTVV.

This chain uses TRBV5-5 with TRBJ2-7; 10 nucleotides match TRBD1. In germline, CDR1 is SGHKS, CDR2 YYEKEE (reference sequence). CDR3 size: 15 residues. Losses at the gene ends were 1 base for V and 3 bases for J; bases not matched to a gene: 4. In DNA, the CDR3 is TGTGCCAGCAGCTTGAGTGGACAGGGGGTCTACGAGCAGTACTTC. Amino acid sequence: CASSLSGQGVYEQYF.

The rearrangement links TRBV29-1 to TRBJ2-3; D uncertain. With 0 bases removed from V and 6 bases from J, the gap between germline ends came to 10 bases. Germline assignment: CDR1 SQVTM and CDR2 ANQGSEA. The CDR3 sequence is 13 residues long. CDR3 in amino acids: CSVEEAPADTQYF. For the CDR3, the DNA is TGCAGCGTTGAAGAGGCCCCAGCGGATACGCAGTATTTT.

This chain uses TRBV7-2 with TRBJ1-2, with 7 bases that match TRBD1. Germline V lookup: CDR1 SGHTA, CDR2 FQGNSA. Trimming at V came to 5 bases and at J to 2 bases, leaving 2 bases not matched to a gene. The CDR3 consists of 13 residues. CDR3 sequence: CASSETGNYGYTF. The CDR3 region has the DNA TGTGCCAGCAGCGAGACAGGGAACTATGGCTACACCTTC.

The rearrangement uses TRBV4-1 and TRBJ2-2, with TRBD2 identical over 7 bases. Unmatched junction bases numbered 7, after V lost 6 bases and J lost 0 bases. Germline-derived CDR1 and CDR2 are MGHRA and YSYEKL. This CDR3 region has 16 residues. CDR3 coding DNA: TGCGCCAGCAGACCCCGACTAGCAGCGAACACCGGGGAGCTGTTTTTT. This translates into CASRPRLAANTGELFF.

The chain joins TRBV6-1 to TRBJ2-3; 9 bases line up with TRBD1. The CDR3 runs 14 residues. Trimming cost V 7 bases and J 5 bases; bases outside gene matches: 7. Germline lookup yields CDR1 MNHNS and CDR2 SASEGT. CDR3 in DNA: TGTGCCAGCACATACAGGGGGCGGGAAGATACGCAGTATTTT. Amino acid sequence: CASTYRGREDTQYF.

This clone has only one observation. The CDR3 loop reads CASSPRLGGVAHNEQFF. CDR3 DNA sequence: TGCGCCAGCAGCCCCAGGCTAGGCGGGGTGGCCCACAATGAGCAGTTCTTC. This chain connects TRBV4-1 to TRBJ2-1; possible D gene TRBD2, 6 bases. The germline CDR1 and CDR2 sequences are MGHRA and YSYEKL. V dropped 4 bases and J dropped 5 bases, with 21 bases sitting between them. The CDR3 is made up of 17 amino acids.

The chain uses TRBV30 and TRBJ2-5, with a possible D match to TRBD1 (6 bases). Looked up from germline, CDR1 is GTSNPN and CDR2 is SVGIG (reference sequence). Trimming stripped 4 bases from V and 7 bases from J, with 16 bases between. The CDR3 spans 13 residues. DNA for the CDR3: TGTGCCTGGAACCATGACAGGCTGGGGACCCAGTACTTC. Its protein product is CAWNHDRLGTQYF.

The chain employs TRBV5-4 and TRBJ2-2; 14 bases match TRBD2. The CDR3 runs 17 residues. V dropped 4 bases and J dropped 6; count of bases not matched to a gene: 8. CDR1 and CDR2 from the germline V gene are SGHNT and YYREEE (reference sequence). CDR3 DNA: TGTGCCAGCAGCCCAGGGACTAGCGGGAGTGTGGCCGGGGAGCTGTTTTTT. Its protein product is CASSPGTSGSVAGELFF.

This chain links TRBV30 with TRBJ1-1, with unresolved D. V was cut by 0 bases and J by 5 bases, with 4 bases left in between. This CDR3 contains 11 residues. The germline CDR1 and CDR2 sequences are GTSNPN and SVGIG (reference sequence). CDR3 sequence: CAWSVETEAFF. CDR3 in DNA: TGTGCCTGGAGTGTGGAGACTGAAGCTTTCTTT.

The rearrangement uses TRBV9 and TRBJ2-3; 10 positions agree with TRBD2. J was trimmed by 1 base and V by 0 bases; bases with no gene match: 14. The CDR3 contains 20 residues. Germline-derived CDR1 and CDR2 are SGDLS and YYNGEE. The chain's CDR3 is CASSVGAGGYGTTGTDTQYF. CDR3 coding DNA: TGTGCCAGCAGCGTAGGAGCGGGAGGGTATGGGACGACCGGCACAGATACGCAGTATTTT.

The V gene is TRBV7-9, the J gene TRBJ1-1; no clear D. Germline lookup yields CDR1 SEHNR and CDR2 FQNEAQ (reference sequence). V dropped 4 bases and J dropped 1 base, with 7 bases sitting between them. This CDR3 is built from 13 residues. The CDR3 loop reads CASSSTPNTEAFF. The DNA of the CDR3 is TGTGCCAGCAGCTCCACACCGAACACTGAAGCTTTCTTT. The variable domain in full, completed from reference TRBV7-9 and TRBJ1-1, reads DTGVSQNPRHKITKRGQNVTFRCDPISEHNRLYWYRQTLGQGPEFLTYFQNEAQLEKSRLLSDRFSAERPKGSFSTLEIQRTEQGDSAMYLCASSSTPNTEAFFGQGTRLTVV.

The gene calls are TRBV30 and TRBJ1-2; the D gene is possibly TRBD1 (5 bases). Germline CDR1 is GTSNPN and CDR2 is SVGIG (reference sequence). Trimming took off 2 bases at V and 8 bases at J, with 12 bases between the two ends. The CDR3 sequence is 12 residues long. The CDR3 DNA sequence: TGTGCCTGGAGTCTGGCAGGGAACGGCTACACCTTC. Translated, it gives CAWSLAGNGYTF. The full variable domain, in which reference TRBV30 and TRBJ1-2 provide the parts outside the CDR3, is SQTIHQWPATLVQPVGSPLSLECTVEGTSNPNLYWYRQAAGRGLQLLFYSVGIGQISSEVPQNLSASRPQDRQFILSSKKLLLSDSGFYLCAWSLAGNGYTFGSGTRLTVV.

This chain uses TRBV4-1 with TRBJ1-6, with 7 bases identical to TRBD1. V was clipped by 6 bases and J by 8 bases; unmatched bases: 7. The CDR3 runs to 14 residues. Per the germline V gene, CDR1 is MGHRA and CDR2 is YSYEKL. The chain's CDR3 is CASRRTQGDSPLHF. The DNA of the CDR3 is TGCGCCAGCAGACGAACGCAGGGGGATTCACCCCTCCACTTT.

CDR3 DNA sequence: TGCGCCAGCAGCTTGGCTAGCGGATACAATGAGCAGTTCTTC. Translation gives CASSLASGYNEQFF. The chain employs TRBV5-1 and TRBJ2-1, with 7 bases lining up with TRBD2. The CDR3 extends over 14 amino acids. Trimming removed 0 bases from V and 4 bases from J; junction bases left unmatched: 1. Looked up from germline, CDR1 is SGHRS and CDR2 is YFSETQ.

This clone showed up just a few times. V is TRBV6-4 and J is TRBJ2-1, with TRBD2 matching over 8 bases. Germline values: CDR1 MRHNA, CDR2 SNTAGT. Trimming took 3 bases from V and 7 from J; bases not matched to a gene: 8. The CDR3 sequence is 15 residues long. The CDR3 here is CASSESGRAENEQFF. CDR3 coding DNA: TGTGCCAGCAGTGAATCCGGGAGGGCCGAAAATGAGCAGTTCTTC.

The sample holds a few counts of this clone. The chain combines TRBV5-1 with TRBJ2-2, with 7 bases that match TRBD1. The V segment lost 4 bases and the J segment 1 base; nucleotides outside the gene matches: 4. The V gene's germline CDR1 is SGHRS and CDR2 YFSETQ. The CDR3 is 15 amino acids. The CDR3 DNA reads TGCGCCAGCAGCCCGTGGGACAGGAACACCGGGGAGCTGTTTTTT. Amino acid sequence: CASSPWDRNTGELFF.

The V call is TRBV7-2, the J call TRBJ2-7, with 10 bases aligning to TRBD2. J was trimmed by 7 bases and V by 4 bases; bases with no gene match: 7. The germline V gene encodes CDR1 SGHTA and CDR2 FQGNSA. CDR3 length equals 14 residues. CDR3 residues: CASSSAGGPGEQYF. CDR3 in DNA: TGTGCCAGCAGCTCAGCGGGAGGGCCGGGTGAGCAGTACTTC.

This chain uses TRBV5-6 with TRBJ1-3; D is unresolved. Germline CDR1 and CDR2: SGHDT and YYEEEE. The CDR3 runs 14 residues. V dropped 1 base and J dropped 4 bases, with 9 bases sitting between them. DNA for the CDR3: TGTGCCAGCAGCTTGAATCCCGGGGGAAACACCATATATTTT. Amino acid sequence: CASSLNPGGNTIYF.

Of note for this clone: The sample holds other DNA sequences that translate to the same CDR3. The chain couples TRBV5-1 to TRBJ2-3; 12 nucleotides match TRBD2. CDR1 SGHRS and CDR2 YFSETQ come from the germline V gene. This CDR3 is 16 amino acids long. After removal of 0 bases from V and 4 bases from J, the junction contained 3 bases not matched to a gene. The DNA for the CDR3 is TGCGCCAGCAGCTTGGGGCTAGCGGGAGGGTCAGATACGCAGTATTTT. Amino acids: CASSLGLAGGSDTQYF.

The CDR3 here is CASSFGTGGYEQYF. For the CDR3, the DNA is TGTGCCAGCAGTTTCGGGACAGGGGGCTACGAGCAGTACTTC. The V and J genes are TRBV28 and TRBJ2-7, with 11 positions matching TRBD1. The V and J ends lost 3 bases and 3 bases, in that order; junction bases with no gene match: 1. CDR1 and CDR2 from the germline V gene are MDHEN and SYDVKM. This CDR3 is 14 amino acids long.

This sequence joins TRBV27 and TRBJ1-1; D is unclear. The CDR3 is made up of 14 amino acids. V lost 4 bases and J lost 5, with 14 bases in between. In germline, CDR1 is MNHEY, CDR2 SMNVEV (reference sequence). Here the CDR3 reads CASSWTAGWTEAFF. CDR3 bases: TGTGCCAGCAGTTGGACTGCCGGGTGGACTGAAGCTTTCTTT.

The rearrangement uses TRBV10-1 and TRBJ2-3; a weak D match, TRBD2 (6 bases). The CDR3 length is 15 residues. The ends were cut back, 2 bases at V and 2 bases at J, with 11 bases in the middle. Germline V gene data show CDR1 as WNHNN and CDR2 as SYGVQD (reference sequence). The DNA of the CDR3 is TGCGCCAGCAGTGAGGATAGCGGCATCACAGATACGCAGTATTTT. Protein product: CASSEDSGITDTQYF.

The rearrangement uses TRBV18 and TRBJ2-1; D gene uncertain. The CDR3 spans 12 residues. The V gene lost 2 bases and the J gene lost 9 bases, with 8 bases spanning the gap. CDR1 and CDR2 from the germline V gene are KGHSH and LQKENI. CDR3 nucleotides: TGTGCCAGCTCACCATCATCCGGTGAGCAGTTCTTC. Protein: CASSPSSGEQFF.

This clone has a single count. This chain joins TRBV11-2 and TRBJ1-1; the D gene is possibly TRBD1 (6 bases). Trimming pared 7 bases from V and 0 bases from J, leaving 15 bases between. Germline V gives CDR1 SGHAT, CDR2 FQNNGV. The CDR3 runs 15 residues. CDR3 sequence (DNA): TGTGCCAGCACTAGACAGGCTATTCTGAACACTGAAGCTTTCTTT. It encodes CASTRQAILNTEAFF.

This chain connects TRBV2 to TRBJ2-5, with D tentatively TRBD2 (6 bases). The CDR3 runs to 13 residues. Germline CDR1 SNHLY, CDR2 FYNNEI. The ends were cut back, 11 bases at V and 5 bases at J, with 18 bases in the middle. In DNA form, the CDR3 reads TGTGCCTCAAATAACCGGGAGCTGGAGACCCAGTACTTC. As protein: CASNNRELETQYF.

This chain connects TRBV5-4 to TRBJ1-2, with D unresolved. This CDR3 is 14 amino acids long. CDR1 is SGHNT, CDR2 YYREEE, per germline (reference sequence). The germline V and J ends were trimmed by 4 bases and 2 bases, with 12 bases remaining between them. CDR3 coding DNA: TGTGCCAGCAGCCAGAAACAGCCCAACTATGGCTACACCTTC. Its protein is CASSQKQPNYGYTF.

The chain couples TRBV5-1 to TRBJ2-3, with TRBD2 matching over 8 bases. Germline-derived CDR1 and CDR2 are SGHRS and YFSETQ. After removal of 1 base from V and 2 bases from J, the junction contained 3 bases not matched to a gene. The CDR3 is 15 residues long. Here the CDR3 reads CASSLTGLDTDTQYF. The CDR3 DNA reads as TGCGCCAGCAGCTTGACGGGACTAGACACAGATACGCAGTATTTT.

This chain links TRBV15 with TRBJ1-3; 9 positions match TRBD1. Germline CDR1 LNHNV, CDR2 YYDKDF (reference sequence). The CDR3 consists of 19 residues. V was pared by 5 bases and J by 0 bases, with 14 bases of the junction left unmatched. CDR3 amino acids: CATSEPGQGILDSGNTIYF. As DNA, the CDR3 is TGTGCCACCAGCGAACCGGGACAGGGAATCTTAGACTCTGGAAACACCATATATTTT.

This clone was recorded a few times. The chain links TRBV6-5 to TRBJ1-2, with 7 positions matching TRBD1. The germline CDR1 and CDR2 sequences are MNHEY and SVGAGI. This CDR3 region has 13 residues. J lost 5 bases, V lost 6 bases, and 6 bases had no gene match. CDR3 sequence: CASRSGQAYGYTF. The CDR3, as DNA: TGTGCCAGCAGGTCAGGACAGGCTTATGGCTACACCTTC.

The V and J genes are TRBV7-8 and TRBJ1-6, with 9 bases matching TRBD1. This CDR3 contains 18 residues. Germline V gene sequence: CDR1 SGHVS, CDR2 FQNEAQ. V dropped 1 base and J dropped 2; count of bases not matched to a gene: 6. The CDR3 DNA reads TGTGCCAGCAGCTTAGGGGACAGGGTAGTTACCTATAATTCACCCCTCCACTTT. Translating gives CASSLGDRVVTYNSPLHF.